This T cell receptor (beta chain) is from a study of human T cells and chemical hapten exposure. Study-level information: TCR yields per sample varied mostly from small pooled library volume differences.

The V and J ends lost 1 base and 10 bases respectively, with 16 bases between them. Germline V gene data show CDR1 as SEHNR and CDR2 as FQNEAQ (reference sequence). This CDR3 contains 14 residues. RNA extraction used unfractionated whole blood as the source of total RNA. Points from the study as a whole: The number of TCRs above 1 in 1000 frequency did not change after DPC sensitization.

Each CDR3 protein is one row after TCRdb ran MiXCR on the 5' RACE reads. The top ten hold about 6.8% of the sample, which has 80,000 or so distinct CDR3 sequences, roughly 15% seen once. About this clonotype: Its antigen is unknown.

The receptor's source is a female donor in good health. The V gene is TRBV7-9, the J gene TRBJ1-1; D unresolved. CDR3 loop: CASSLDGRGSGAFF. The CDR3 DNA reads as TGTGCCAGCAGCTTAGATGGGCGGGGTAGCGGAGCTTTCTTT.